The clone carrying this TCR beta chain was observed once. Its matching antigen is unknown. TCRdb's table, derived via immunoSEQ multiplex PCR, lists solely in-frame clones and lacks some. In the table there are 6,000 to 9,500 clones, around two thirds of which are singletons. V lost 6 bases and J 4 bases, leaving 15 bases between the germline ends. Germline V gives CDR1 SNHLY, CDR2 FYNNEI. This CDR3 comprises 14 residues. The data are from a study of OX40 agonist ivuxolimab in advanced cancers. Whole-study results and caveats: Expanded clones were, on average, more numerous among CD8+ T cells than CD4+.

Sequencing used CD4+ or CD8+ T cells sorted from blood, obtained in a trial of the OX40 agonist ivuxolimab. The chain has TRBV2 and TRBJ2-5; D possibly uses TRBD1 or TRBD2 (6 bases each). The TCR was taken from an adult with an advanced solid tumor such as melanoma, head and neck, liver or kidney cancer. CDR3 region: CASSRRGGGETQYF. CDR3 coding DNA: TGTGCCAGCAGCCGCAGGGGAGGTGGAGAGACCCAGTACTTC.